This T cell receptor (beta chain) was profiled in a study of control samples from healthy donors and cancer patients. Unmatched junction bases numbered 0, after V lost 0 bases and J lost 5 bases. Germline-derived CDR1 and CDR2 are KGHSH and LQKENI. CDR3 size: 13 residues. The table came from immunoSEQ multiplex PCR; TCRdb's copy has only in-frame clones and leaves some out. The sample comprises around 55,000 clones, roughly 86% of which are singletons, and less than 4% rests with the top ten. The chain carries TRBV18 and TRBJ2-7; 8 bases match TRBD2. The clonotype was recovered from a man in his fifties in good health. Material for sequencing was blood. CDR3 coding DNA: TGTGCCAGCTCACCACCGGGACTAGACGAGCAGTACTTC. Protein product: CASSPPGLDEQYF. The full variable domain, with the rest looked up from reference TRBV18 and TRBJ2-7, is NAGVMQNPRHLVRRRGQEARLRCSPMKGHSHVYWYRQLPEEGLKFMVYLQKENIIDESGMPKERFSAEFPKEGPSILRIQQVVRGDSAAYFCASSPPGLDEQYFGPGTRLTVT.